This TCR beta chain stems from a study of monozygotic twins with inflammatory bowel disease. In regard to this clonotype: Its antigen remains unidentified.

The CDR3 loop spans 14 amino acids. The germline gives CDR1 SGHRS, CDR2 YFSETQ. TCRdb re-called the 5' RACE reads; one entry per CDR3 protein, DNA not given. This sample lists under 150,000 distinct CDR3 sequences; its ten largest clones have 2% to 3%. Study results and limitations: Among the T cells, different subtypes could not be distinguished.

The rearrangement links TRBV5-1 to TRBJ2-1; absent DNA, TCRdb's TRBD1 call cannot be checked. This sequence originates from a human donor with ulcerative colitis or Crohn's disease, or a healthy co-twin of an affected twin (not recorded which). Sequencing was performed on blood. This CDR3 reads CASSLSSGGNEHFF.